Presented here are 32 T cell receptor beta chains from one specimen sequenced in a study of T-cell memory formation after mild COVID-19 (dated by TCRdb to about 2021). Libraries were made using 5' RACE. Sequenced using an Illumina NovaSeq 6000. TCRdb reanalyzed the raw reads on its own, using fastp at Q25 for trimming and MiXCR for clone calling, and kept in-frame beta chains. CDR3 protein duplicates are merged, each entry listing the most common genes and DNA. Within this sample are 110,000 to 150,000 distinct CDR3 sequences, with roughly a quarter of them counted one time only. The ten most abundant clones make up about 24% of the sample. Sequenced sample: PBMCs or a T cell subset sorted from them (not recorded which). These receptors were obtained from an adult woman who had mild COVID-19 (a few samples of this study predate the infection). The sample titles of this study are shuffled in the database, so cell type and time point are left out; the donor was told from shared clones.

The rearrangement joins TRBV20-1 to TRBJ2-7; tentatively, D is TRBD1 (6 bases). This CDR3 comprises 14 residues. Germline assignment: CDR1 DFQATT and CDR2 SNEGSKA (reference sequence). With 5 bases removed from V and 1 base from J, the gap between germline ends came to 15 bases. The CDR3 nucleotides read TGCAGTGCTGGGGGCGGCCAGGGATCCTACGAGCAGTACTTC. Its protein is CSAGGGQGSYEQYF.

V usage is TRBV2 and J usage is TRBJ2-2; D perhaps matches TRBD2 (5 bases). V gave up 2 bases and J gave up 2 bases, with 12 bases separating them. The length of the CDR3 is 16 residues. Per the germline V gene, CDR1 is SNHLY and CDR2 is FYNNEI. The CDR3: CASSESVGANTGELFF. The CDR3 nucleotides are TGTGCCAGCAGTGAATCTGTGGGAGCCAACACCGGGGAGCTGTTTTTT.

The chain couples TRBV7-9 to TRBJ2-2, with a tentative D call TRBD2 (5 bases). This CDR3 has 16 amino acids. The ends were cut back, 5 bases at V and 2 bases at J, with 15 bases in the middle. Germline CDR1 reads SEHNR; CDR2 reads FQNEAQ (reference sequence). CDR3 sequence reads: CASSNERQTNTGELFF. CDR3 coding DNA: TGTGCCAGCAGCAATGAGCGGCAAACAAACACCGGGGAGCTGTTTTTT.

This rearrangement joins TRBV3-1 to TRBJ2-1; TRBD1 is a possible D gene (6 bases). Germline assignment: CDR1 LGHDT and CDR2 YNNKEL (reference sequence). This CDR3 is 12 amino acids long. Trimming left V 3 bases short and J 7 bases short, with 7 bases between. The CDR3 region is CASSQRGNEQFF. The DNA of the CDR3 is TGTGCCAGCAGCCAGAGGGGGAATGAGCAGTTCTTC.

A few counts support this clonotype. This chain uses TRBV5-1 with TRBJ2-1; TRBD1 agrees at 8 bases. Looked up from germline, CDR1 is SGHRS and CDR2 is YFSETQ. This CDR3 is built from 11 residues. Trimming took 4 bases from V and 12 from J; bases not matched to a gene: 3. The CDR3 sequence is CASSPGTGQFF. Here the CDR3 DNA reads TGCGCCAGCAGCCCCGGGACAGGGCAGTTCTTC.

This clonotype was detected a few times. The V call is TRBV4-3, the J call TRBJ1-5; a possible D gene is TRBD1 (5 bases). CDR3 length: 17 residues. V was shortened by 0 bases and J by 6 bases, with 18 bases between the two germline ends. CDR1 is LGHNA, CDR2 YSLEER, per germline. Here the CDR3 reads CASSQDIGQGLGQPQHF. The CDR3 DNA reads TGCGCCAGCAGCCAAGACATTGGCCAGGGTTTGGGTCAGCCCCAGCATTTT.

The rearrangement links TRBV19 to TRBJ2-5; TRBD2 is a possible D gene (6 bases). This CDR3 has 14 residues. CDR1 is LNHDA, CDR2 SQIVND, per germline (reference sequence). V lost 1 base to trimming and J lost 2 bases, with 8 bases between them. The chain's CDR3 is CASSIGGGQETQYF. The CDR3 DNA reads TGTGCCAGTAGTATAGGTGGAGGGCAAGAGACCCAGTACTTC.

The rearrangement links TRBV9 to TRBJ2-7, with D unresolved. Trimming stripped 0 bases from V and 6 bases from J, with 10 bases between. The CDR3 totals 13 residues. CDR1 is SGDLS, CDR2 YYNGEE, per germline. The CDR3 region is CASSVVDVGEQYF. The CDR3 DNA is TGTGCCAGCAGCGTAGTGGACGTAGGCGAGCAGTACTTC.

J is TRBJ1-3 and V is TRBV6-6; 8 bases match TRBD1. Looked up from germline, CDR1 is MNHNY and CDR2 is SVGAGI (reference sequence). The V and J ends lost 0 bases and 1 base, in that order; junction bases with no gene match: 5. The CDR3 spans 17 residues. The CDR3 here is CASSYSRTGRSGNTIYF. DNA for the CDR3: TGTGCCAGCAGTTACTCGAGGACAGGGCGGTCTGGAAACACCATATATTTT.

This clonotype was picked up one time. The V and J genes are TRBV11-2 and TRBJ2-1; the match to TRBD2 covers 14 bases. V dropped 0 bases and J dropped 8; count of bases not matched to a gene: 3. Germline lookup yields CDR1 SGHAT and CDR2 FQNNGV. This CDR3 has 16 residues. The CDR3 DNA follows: TGTGCCAGCAGCTTAGAAGTGGGACTAGCGGGAGATGAGCAGTTCTTC. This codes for CASSLEVGLAGDEQFF.

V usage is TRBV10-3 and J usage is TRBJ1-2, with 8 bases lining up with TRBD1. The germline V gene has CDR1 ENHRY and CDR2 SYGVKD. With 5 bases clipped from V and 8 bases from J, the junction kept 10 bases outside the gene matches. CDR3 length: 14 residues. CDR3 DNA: TGTGCCATCAGTACCCCCGGACAGGGTGAGGGCTACACCTTC. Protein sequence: CAISTPGQGEGYTF.

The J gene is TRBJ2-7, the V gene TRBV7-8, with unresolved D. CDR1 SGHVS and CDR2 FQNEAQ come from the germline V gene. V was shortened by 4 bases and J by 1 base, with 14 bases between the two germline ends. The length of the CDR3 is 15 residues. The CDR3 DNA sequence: TGTGCCAGCAGCTCGGATGTCGGTTTGTCCTACGAGCAGTACTTC. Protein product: CASSSDVGLSYEQYF.

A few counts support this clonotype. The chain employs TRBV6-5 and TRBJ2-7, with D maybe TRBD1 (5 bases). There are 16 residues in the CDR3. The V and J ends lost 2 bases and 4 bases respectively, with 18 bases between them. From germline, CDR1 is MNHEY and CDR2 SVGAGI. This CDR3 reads CASSYPGKHGRYEQYF. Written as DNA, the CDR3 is TGTGCCAGCAGTTACCCAGGGAAGCACGGTCGGTACGAGCAGTACTTC.

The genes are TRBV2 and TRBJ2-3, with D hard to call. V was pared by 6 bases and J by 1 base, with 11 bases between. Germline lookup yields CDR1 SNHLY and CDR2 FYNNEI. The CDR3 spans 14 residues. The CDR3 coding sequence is TGTGCCAGCAGCCTCCCCTCCCGCACAGATACGCAGTATTTT. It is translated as CASSLPSRTDTQYF.

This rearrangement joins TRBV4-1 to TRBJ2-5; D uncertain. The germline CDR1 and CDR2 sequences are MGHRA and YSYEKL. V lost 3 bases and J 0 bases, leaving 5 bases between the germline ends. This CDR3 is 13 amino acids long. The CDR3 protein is CASSQTNQETQYF. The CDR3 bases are TGCGCCAGCAGCCAGACAAACCAAGAGACCCAGTACTTC.

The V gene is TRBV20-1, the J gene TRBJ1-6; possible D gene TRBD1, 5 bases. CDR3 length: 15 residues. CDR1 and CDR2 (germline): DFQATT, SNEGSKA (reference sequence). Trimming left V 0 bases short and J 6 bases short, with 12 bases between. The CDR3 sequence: CSARDYQGPNSPLHF. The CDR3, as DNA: TGCAGTGCTAGAGATTATCAGGGACCTAATTCACCCCTCCACTTT.

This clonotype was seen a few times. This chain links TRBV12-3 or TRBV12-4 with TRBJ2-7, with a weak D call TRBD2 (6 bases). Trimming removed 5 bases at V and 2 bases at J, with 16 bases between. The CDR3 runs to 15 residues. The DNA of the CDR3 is TGTGCCAGCAGTCCCCGGAGGGTGGGGACCTACGAGCAGTACTTC. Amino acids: CASSPRRVGTYEQYF.

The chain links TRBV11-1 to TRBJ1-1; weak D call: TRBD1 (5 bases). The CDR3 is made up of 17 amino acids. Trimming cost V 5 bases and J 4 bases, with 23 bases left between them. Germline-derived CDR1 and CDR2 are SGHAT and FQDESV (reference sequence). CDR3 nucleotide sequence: TGTGCCAGCAGCGCGGGACGGAACCCTATCGGGGGCACTGAAGCTTTCTTT. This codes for CASSAGRNPIGGTEAFF.

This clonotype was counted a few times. CDR3 in amino acids: CASSMGLAGVTDTQYF. CDR3 DNA sequence: TGTGCCAGCAGCATGGGACTAGCGGGGGTCACAGATACGCAGTATTTT. This rearrangement joins TRBV7-9 to TRBJ2-3; 14 bases are a match to TRBD2. Per germline, CDR1 SEHNR and CDR2 FQNEAQ (reference sequence). Losses at the gene ends were 5 bases for V and 2 bases for J; bases not matched to a gene: 3. This CDR3 spans 16 amino acids.

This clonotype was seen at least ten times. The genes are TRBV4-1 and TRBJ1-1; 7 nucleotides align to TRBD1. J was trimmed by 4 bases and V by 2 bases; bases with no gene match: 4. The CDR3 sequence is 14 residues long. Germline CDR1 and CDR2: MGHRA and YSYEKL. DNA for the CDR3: TGCGCCAGCAGCCAACGGACAGGCATCACTGAAGCTTTCTTT. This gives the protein CASSQRTGITEAFF.

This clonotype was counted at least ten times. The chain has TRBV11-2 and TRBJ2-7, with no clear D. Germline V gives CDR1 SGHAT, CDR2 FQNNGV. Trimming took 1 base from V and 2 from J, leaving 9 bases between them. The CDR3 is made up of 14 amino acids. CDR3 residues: CASSLVSAPYEQYF. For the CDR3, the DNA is TGTGCCAGCAGCTTAGTGTCGGCACCCTACGAGCAGTACTTC.

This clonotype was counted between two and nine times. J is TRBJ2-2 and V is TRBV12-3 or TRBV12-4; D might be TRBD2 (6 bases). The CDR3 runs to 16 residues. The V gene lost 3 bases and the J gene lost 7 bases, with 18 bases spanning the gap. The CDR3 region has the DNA TGTGCCAGCAGTTTTCCGGGAGTTGGGGTTATCGGGGAGCTGTTTTTT. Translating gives CASSFPGVGVIGELFF.

This chain's CDR3 is CASSQGAAGNTIYF. The DNA for the CDR3 is TGCGCCAGCAGTCAGGGGGCGGCAGGAAACACCATATATTTT. V usage is TRBV5-1 and J usage is TRBJ1-3; 8 bases fit TRBD1. The CDR3 contains 14 residues. Per germline, CDR1 SGHRS and CDR2 YFSETQ. J was trimmed by 4 bases and V by 5 bases; bases with no gene match: 5.

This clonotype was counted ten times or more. In nucleotides, the CDR3 is TGTGCCAGCAGCCTCCGACCGGAGACCCAGTACTTC. This sequence encodes CASSLRPETQYF. The V call is TRBV3-1, the J call TRBJ2-5, with no clear D. The CDR3 has 12 amino acids. Looked up from germline, CDR1 is LGHDT and CDR2 is YNNKEL (reference sequence). Trimming pared 4 bases from V and 5 bases from J, leaving 8 bases between.

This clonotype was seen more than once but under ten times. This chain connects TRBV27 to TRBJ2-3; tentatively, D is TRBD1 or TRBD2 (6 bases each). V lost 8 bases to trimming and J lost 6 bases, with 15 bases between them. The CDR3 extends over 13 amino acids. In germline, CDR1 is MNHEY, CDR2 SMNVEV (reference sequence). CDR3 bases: TGTGCCAGCGGTAGGGGGGTGCTCGATACGCAGTATTTT. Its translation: CASGRGVLDTQYF.

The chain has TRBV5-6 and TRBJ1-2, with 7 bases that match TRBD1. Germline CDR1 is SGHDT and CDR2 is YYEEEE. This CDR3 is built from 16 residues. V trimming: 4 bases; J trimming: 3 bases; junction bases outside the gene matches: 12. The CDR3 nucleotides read TGTGCCAGCAGCCCAGGGGGTAGACCCGAGTACTATGGCTACACCTTC. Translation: CASSPGGRPEYYGYTF.

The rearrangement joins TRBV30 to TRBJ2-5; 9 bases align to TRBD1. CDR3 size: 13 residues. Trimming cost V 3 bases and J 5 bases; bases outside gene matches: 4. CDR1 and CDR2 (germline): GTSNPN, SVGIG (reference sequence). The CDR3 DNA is TGTGCCTGGAGGGAACAGGGGGCGGAGACCCAGTACTTC. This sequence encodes CAWREQGAETQYF.

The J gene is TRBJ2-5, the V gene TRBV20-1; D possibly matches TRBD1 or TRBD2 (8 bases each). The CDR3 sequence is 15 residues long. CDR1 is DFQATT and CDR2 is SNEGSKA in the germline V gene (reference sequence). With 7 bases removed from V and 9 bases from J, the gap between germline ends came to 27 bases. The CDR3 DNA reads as TGCAGTGGCCATCCCTCCAGGGGGCGGGAGGCGGCCCAGTACTTC. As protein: CSGHPSRGREAAQYF.

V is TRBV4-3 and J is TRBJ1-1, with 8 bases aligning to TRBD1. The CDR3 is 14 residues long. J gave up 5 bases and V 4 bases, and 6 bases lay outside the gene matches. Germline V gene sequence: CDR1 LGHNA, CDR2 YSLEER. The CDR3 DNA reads TGCGCCAGCAGCCCAGGACAGGGATGGACTGAAGCTTTCTTT. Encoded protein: CASSPGQGWTEAFF.

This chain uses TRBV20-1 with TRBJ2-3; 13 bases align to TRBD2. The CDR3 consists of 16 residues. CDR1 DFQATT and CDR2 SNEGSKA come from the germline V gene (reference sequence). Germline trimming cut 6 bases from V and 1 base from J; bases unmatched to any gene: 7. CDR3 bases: TGCAGTGCCTCACTAGCGGGAGGGCCAGGCACAGATACGCAGTATTTT. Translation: CSASLAGGPGTDTQYF.

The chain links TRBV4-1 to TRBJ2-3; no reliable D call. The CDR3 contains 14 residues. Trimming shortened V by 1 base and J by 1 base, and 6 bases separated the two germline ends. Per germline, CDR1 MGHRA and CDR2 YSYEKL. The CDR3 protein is CASSQVDRTDTQYF. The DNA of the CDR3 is TGCGCCAGCAGCCAAGTAGACCGCACAGATACGCAGTATTTT.

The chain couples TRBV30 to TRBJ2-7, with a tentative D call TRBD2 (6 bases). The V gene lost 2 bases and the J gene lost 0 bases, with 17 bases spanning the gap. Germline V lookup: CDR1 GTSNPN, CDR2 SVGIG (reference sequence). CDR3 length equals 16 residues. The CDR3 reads CAWSMVWGLGSYEQYF. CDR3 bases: TGTGCCTGGAGTATGGTTTGGGGACTGGGCTCCTACGAGCAGTACTTC.